This T cell receptor beta chain was sequenced during a study of blood T cells in healthy people across ages. Every sample yielded at least 6.5 million isolated PBMCs. The germline V gene encodes CDR1 SGDLS and CDR2 YYNGEE. J lost 3 bases, V lost 3 bases, and 7 bases had no gene match. This CDR3 comprises 15 residues. Sample-barcoded 5' priming and a J-beta primer mix drove a second PCR of roughly 6 to 12 cycles. Each CDR3 protein gets one entry after TCRdb re-called the 5' RACE reads with MiXCR. The data contain about 1 million distinct CDR3 sequences, under 45% of them singletons. The TCR was taken from a woman aged 60-70 years in good health. Sequenced material: blood. J is TRBJ2-7 and V is TRBV9, with 9 bases that match TRBD2. CDR3 loop: CASSGAGTSSYEQYF. CDR3 bases: TGTGCCAGCAGCGGAGCCGGGACTAGCAGCTACGAGCAGTACTTC.